This T cell receptor beta chain is from a study of Tregs in tolerant kidney transplant recipients. The CDR3 extends over 17 amino acids. Per the germline V gene, CDR1 is MGHRA and CDR2 is YSYEKL. Trimming took off 1 base at V and 7 bases at J, with 20 bases between the two ends. The assay was immunoSEQ multiplex PCR, and TCRdb's table has in-frame clones only and misses some. The data hold more than 60,000 clones, with roughly 88% observed a single time. The gene calls are TRBV4-1 and TRBJ2-1, with D unresolved. Sample: Tregs from blood, taken before the transplant. This clonotype was obtained from a human donor who received a combined kidney and bone marrow transplant. The CDR3 DNA is TGCGCCAGCAGCCAAGGATGGGCGCACCCCAAAGGGAATGAGCAGTTCTTC. It specifies CASSQGWAHPKGNEQFF.